This T cell receptor beta chain originates from a study of cytomegalovirus exposure and HLA in healthy donors. Study-wide points: According to the study, about 180 TCR beta chains were cytomegalovirus-associated. Generally TCR sequences proved uncommon, though certain public TCRs appeared in numerous donors. Through in vitro validation, three CMV-associated chains were shown to be specific for CMV antigens.

This CDR3 region has 15 residues. Trimming removed 6 bases from V and 6 bases from J; junction bases left unmatched: 9. Germline V gene sequence: CDR1 WNHNN, CDR2 SYGVQD (reference sequence). Separate from the 666-subject first cohort was the roughly 120-subject validation cohort, to which the donors belonged. Concerning this clone itself: Its specificity is not known.

Some clones are missing from TCRdb's copy, which holds only in-frame ones; the method was immunoSEQ multiplex PCR. The table lists approximately 190,000 clones, about 80% of them singletons. This clonotype originated in a man aged 18 to 29 in good health and CMV-seropositive. Sequenced material: PBMCs. This chain uses TRBV10-1 with TRBJ1-5, with 9 bases aligning to TRBD1. The CDR3 nucleotides read TGCGCCAGCAGCTCCGGGACAGGGTGTAGTCAGCCCCAGCATTTT. It is translated as CASSSGTGCSQPQHF.